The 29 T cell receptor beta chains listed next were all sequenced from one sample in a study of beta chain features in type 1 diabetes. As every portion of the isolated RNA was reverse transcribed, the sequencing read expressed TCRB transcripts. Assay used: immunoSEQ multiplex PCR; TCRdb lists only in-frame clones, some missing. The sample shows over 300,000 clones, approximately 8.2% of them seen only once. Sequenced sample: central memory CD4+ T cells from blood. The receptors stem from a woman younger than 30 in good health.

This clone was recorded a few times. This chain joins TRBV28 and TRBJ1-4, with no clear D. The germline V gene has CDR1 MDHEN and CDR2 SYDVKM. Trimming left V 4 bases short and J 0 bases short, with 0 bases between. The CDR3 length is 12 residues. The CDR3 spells CASSSTNEKLFF. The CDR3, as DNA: TGTGCCAGCAGTTCAACTAATGAAAAACTGTTTTTT.

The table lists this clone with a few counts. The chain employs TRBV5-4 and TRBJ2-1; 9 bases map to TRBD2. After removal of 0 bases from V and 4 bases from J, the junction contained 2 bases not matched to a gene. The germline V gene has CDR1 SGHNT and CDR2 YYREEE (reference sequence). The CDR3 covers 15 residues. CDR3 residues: CASSLVTSGYNEQFF. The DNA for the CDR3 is TGTGCCAGCAGCTTGGTGACTAGCGGTTACAATGAGCAGTTCTTC.

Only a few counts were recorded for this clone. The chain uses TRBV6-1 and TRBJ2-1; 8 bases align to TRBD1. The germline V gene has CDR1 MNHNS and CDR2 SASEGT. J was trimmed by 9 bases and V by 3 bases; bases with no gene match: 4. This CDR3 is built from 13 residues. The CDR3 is CASSETGVGEQFF. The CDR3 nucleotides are TGTGCCAGCAGTGAGACAGGGGTTGGTGAGCAGTTCTTC.

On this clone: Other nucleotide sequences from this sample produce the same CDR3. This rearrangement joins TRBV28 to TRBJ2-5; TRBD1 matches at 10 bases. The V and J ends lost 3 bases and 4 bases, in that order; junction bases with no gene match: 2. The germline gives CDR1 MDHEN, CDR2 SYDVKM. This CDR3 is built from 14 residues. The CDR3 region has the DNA TGTGCCAGCAGTTTTCGGGACAGGGGAGAGACCCAGTACTTC. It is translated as CASSFRDRGETQYF.

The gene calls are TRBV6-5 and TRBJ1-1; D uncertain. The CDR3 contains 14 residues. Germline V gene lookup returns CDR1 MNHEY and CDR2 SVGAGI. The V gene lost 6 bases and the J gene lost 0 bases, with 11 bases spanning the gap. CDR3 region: CASSFGRLNTEAFF. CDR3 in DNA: TGTGCCAGCAGCTTTGGACGGTTGAACACTGAAGCTTTCTTT.

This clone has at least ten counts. CDR3 amino acids: CASSKEIRGLGETQYF. The CDR3 DNA follows: TGTGCCAGCAGCAAAGAGATCAGGGGGCTCGGAGAGACCCAGTACTTC. V is TRBV21-1 and J is TRBJ2-5; the table calls TRBD1, which could not be checked here. TRBV21-1 is recorded as a pseudogene. The CDR3 is 16 amino acids.

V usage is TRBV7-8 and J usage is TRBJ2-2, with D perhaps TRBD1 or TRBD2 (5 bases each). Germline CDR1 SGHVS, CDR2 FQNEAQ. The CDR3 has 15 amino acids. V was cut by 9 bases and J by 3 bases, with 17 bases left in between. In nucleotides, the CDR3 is TGTGCCAGTACCGGGGCCCGAAGCTACACCGGGGAGCTGTTTTTT. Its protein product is CASTGARSYTGELFF.

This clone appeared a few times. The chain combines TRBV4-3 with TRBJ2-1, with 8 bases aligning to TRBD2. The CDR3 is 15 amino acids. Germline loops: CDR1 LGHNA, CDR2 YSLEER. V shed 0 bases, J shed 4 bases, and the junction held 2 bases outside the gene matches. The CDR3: CASSQEPSGYNEQFF. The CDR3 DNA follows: TGCGCCAGCAGCCAAGAGCCTAGCGGGTACAATGAGCAGTTCTTC.

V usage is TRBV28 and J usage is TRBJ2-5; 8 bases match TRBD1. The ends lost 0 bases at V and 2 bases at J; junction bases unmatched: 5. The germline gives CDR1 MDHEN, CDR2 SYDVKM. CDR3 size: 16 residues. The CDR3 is CASSLWTGAQQETQYF. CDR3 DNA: TGTGCCAGCAGTTTATGGACAGGGGCCCAACAAGAGACCCAGTACTTC.

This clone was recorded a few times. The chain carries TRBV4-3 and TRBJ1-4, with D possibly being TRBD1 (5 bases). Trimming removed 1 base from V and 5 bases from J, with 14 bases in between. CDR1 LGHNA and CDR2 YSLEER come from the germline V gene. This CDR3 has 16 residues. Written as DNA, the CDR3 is TGCGCCAGCAGCCAAGCGGGAACAGGCGGGAATGAAAAACTGTTTTTT. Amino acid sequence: CASSQAGTGGNEKLFF.

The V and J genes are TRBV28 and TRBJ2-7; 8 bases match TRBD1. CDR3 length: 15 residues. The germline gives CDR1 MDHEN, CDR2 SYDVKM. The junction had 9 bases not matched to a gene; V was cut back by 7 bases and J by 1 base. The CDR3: CASKAYGTGSYEQYF. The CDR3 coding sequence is TGTGCCAGCAAGGCCTATGGGACAGGTTCCTACGAGCAGTACTTC.

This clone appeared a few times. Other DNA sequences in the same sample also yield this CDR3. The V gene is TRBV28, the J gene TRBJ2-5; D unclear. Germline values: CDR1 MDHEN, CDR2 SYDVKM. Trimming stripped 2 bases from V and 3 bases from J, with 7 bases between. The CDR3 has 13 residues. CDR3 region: CASSLGPKETQYF. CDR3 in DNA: TGTGCCAGCAGTTTAGGACCGAAAGAGACCCAGTACTTC. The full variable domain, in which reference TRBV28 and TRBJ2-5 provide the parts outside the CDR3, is DVKVTQSSRYLVKRTGEKVFLECVQDMDHENMFWYRQDPGLGLRLIYFSYDVKMKEKGDIPEGYSVSREKKERFSLILESASTNQTSMYLCASSLGPKETQYFGPGTRLLVL.

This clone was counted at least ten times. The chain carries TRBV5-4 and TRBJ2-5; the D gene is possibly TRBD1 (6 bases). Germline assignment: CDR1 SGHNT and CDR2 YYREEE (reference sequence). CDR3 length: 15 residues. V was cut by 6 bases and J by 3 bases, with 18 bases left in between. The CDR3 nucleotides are TGTGCCAGCACCCCTCAGGCAGGGGATAAAGAGACCCAGTACTTC. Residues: CASTPQAGDKETQYF.

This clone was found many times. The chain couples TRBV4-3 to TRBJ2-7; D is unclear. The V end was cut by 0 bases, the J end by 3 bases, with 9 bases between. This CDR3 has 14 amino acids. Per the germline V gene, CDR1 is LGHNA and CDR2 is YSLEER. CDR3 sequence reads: CASSQDLWRYEQYF. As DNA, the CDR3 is TGCGCCAGCAGCCAAGATTTGTGGCGCTACGAGCAGTACTTC.

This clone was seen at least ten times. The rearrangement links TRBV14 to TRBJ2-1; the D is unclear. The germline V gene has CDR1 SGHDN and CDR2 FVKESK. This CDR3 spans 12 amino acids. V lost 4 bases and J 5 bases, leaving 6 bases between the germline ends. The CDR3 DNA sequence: TGTGCCAGCAGCCCTAATAACAATGAGCAGTTCTTC. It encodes CASSPNNNEQFF. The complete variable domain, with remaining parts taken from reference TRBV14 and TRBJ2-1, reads EAGVTQFPSHSVIEKGQTVTLRCDPISGHDNLYWYRRVMGKEIKFLLHFVKESKQDESGMPNNRFLAERTGGTYSTLKVQPAELEDSGVYFCASSPNNNEQFFGPGTRLTVL.

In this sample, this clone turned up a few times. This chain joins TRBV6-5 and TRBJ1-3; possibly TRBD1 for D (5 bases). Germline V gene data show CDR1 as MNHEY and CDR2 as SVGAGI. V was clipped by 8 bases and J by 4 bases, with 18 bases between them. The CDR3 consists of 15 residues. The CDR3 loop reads CASRRGTSQGNTIYF. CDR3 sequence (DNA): TGTGCCAGCCGGCGGGGGACTTCGCAAGGAAACACCATATATTTT.

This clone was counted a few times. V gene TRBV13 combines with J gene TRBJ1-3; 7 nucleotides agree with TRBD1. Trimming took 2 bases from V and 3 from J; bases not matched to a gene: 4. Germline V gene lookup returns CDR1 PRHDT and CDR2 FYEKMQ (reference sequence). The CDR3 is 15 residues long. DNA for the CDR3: TGTGCCAGCAGCTTAAACAGGGGAATTGGAAACACCATATATTTT. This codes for CASSLNRGIGNTIYF. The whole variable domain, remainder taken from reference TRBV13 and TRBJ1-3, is AAGVIQSPRHLIKEKRETATLKCYPIPRHDTVYWYQQGPGQDPQFLISFYEKMQSDKGSIPDRFSAQQFSDYHSELNMSSLELGDSALYFCASSLNRGIGNTIYFGEGSWLTVV.

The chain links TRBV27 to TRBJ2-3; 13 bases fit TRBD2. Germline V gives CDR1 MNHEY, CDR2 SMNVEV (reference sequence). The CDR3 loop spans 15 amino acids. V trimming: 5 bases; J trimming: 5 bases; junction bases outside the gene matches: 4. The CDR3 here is CASSRTSGSVDTQYF. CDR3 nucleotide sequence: TGTGCCAGCAGTAGGACTAGCGGGAGCGTAGATACGCAGTATTTT.

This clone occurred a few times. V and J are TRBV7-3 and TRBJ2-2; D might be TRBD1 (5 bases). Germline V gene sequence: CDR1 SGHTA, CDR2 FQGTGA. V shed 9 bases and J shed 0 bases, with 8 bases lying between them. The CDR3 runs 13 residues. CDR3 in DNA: TGTGCCAGTTCACAGGCGAACACCGGGGAGCTGTTTTTT. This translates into CASSQANTGELFF.

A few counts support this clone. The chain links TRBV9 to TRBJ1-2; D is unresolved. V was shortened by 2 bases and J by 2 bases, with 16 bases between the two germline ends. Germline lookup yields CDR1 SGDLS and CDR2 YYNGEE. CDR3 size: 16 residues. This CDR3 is CASSVIPASANYGYTF. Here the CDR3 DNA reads TGTGCCAGCAGCGTGATTCCGGCCAGTGCAAACTATGGCTACACCTTC.

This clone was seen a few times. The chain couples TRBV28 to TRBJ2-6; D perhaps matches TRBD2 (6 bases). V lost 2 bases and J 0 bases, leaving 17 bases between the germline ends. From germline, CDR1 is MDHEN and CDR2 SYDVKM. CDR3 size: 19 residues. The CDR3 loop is CASSLSARGGLSGANVLTF. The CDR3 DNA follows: TGTGCCAGCAGTTTAAGCGCTAGGGGAGGACTCTCTGGGGCCAACGTCCTGACTTTC.

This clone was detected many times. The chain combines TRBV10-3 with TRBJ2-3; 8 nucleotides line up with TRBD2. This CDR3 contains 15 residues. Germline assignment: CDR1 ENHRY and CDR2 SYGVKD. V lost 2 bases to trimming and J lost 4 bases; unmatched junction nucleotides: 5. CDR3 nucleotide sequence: TGTGCCATCAGTGAGCCCCGGACTAGCCCAGATACGCAGTATTTT. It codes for CAISEPRTSPDTQYF.

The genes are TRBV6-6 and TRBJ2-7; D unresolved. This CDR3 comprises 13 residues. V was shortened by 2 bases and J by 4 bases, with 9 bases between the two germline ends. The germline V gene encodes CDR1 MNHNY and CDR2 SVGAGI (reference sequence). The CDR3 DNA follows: TGTGCCAGCAGTTACCAAGACAAGTACGAGCAGTACTTC. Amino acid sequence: CASSYQDKYEQYF.

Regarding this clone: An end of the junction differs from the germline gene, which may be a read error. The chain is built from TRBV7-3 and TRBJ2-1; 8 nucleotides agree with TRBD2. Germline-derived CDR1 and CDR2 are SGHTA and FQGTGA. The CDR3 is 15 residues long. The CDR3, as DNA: TGTGCCAGCAGATTAAATAGCGGGACTGCTAATGAGCAGTTCTTC. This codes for CASRLNSGTANEQFF.

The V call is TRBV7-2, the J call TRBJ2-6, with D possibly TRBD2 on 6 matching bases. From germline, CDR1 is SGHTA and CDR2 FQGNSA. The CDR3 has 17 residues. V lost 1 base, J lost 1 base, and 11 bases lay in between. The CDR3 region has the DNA TGTGCCAGCAGCTTAGTGGGGCGGGGATCTGGGGCCAACGTCCTGACTTTC. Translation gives CASSLVGRGSGANVLTF. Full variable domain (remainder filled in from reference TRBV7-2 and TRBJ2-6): GAGVSQSPSNKVTEKGKDVELRCDPISGHTALYWYRQSLGQGLEFLIYFQGNSAPDKSGLPSDRFSAERTGGSVSTLTIQRTQQEDSAVYLCASSLVGRGSGANVLTFGAGSRLTVL.

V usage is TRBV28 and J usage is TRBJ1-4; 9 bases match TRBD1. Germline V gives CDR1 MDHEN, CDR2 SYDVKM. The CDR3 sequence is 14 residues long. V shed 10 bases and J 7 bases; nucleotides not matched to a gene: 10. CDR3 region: CATNSGTGFEKLFF. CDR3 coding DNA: TGTGCCACAAACTCCGGGACAGGGTTTGAAAAACTGTTTTTT.

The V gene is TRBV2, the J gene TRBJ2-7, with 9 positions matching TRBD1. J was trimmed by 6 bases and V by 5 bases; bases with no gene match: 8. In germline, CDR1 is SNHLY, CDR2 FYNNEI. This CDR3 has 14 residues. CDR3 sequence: CASSNDRGRREQYF. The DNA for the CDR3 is TGTGCCAGCAGTAACGACAGGGGGAGGCGCGAGCAGTACTTC.

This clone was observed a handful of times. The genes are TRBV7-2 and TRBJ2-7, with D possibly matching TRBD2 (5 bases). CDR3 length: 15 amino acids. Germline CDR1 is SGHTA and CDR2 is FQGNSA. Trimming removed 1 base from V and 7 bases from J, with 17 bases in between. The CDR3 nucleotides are TGTGCCAGCAGCTTAGTCATGGGAGAGGGTATTGAGCAGTACTTC. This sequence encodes CASSLVMGEGIEQYF. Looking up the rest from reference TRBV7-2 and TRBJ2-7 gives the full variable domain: GAGVSQSPSNKVTEKGKDVELRCDPISGHTALYWYRQSLGQGLEFLIYFQGNSAPDKSGLPSDRFSAERTGGSVSTLTIQRTQQEDSAVYLCASSLVMGEGIEQYFGPGTRLTVT.

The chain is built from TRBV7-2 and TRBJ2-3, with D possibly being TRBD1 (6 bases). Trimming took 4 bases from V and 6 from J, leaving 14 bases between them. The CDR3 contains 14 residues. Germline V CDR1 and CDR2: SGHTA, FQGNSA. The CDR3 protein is CASSSSPGEDTQYF. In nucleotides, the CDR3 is TGTGCCAGCAGCTCTTCCCCAGGGGAGGATACGCAGTATTTT.